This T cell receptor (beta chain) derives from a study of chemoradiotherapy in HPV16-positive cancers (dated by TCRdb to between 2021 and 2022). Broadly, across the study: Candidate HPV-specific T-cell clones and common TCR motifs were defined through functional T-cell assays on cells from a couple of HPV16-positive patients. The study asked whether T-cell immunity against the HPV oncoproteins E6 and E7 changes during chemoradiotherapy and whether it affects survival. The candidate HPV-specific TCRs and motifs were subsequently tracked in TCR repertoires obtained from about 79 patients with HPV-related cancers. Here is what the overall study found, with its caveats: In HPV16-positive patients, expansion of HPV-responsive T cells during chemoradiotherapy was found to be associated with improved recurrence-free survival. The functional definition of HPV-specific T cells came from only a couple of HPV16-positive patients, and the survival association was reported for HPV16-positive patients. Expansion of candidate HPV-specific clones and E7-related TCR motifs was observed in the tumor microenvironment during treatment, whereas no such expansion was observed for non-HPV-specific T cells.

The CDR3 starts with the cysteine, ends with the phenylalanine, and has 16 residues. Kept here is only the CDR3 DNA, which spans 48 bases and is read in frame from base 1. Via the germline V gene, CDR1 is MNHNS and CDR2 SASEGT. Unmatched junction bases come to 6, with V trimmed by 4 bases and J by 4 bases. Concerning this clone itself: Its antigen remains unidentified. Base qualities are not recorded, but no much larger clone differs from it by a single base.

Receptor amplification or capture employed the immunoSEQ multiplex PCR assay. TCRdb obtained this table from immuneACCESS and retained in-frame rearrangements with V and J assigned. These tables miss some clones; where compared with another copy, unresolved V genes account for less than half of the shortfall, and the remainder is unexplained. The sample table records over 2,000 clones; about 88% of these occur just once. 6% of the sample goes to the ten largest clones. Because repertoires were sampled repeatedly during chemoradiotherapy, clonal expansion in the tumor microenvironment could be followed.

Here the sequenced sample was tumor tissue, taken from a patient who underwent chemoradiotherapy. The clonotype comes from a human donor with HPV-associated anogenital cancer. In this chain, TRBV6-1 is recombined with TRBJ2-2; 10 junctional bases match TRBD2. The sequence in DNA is TGTGCCAGCAGTGCAGCGGGGGGGCGAGTCACCGGGGAGCTGTTTTTT. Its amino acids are CASSAAGGRVTGELFF.